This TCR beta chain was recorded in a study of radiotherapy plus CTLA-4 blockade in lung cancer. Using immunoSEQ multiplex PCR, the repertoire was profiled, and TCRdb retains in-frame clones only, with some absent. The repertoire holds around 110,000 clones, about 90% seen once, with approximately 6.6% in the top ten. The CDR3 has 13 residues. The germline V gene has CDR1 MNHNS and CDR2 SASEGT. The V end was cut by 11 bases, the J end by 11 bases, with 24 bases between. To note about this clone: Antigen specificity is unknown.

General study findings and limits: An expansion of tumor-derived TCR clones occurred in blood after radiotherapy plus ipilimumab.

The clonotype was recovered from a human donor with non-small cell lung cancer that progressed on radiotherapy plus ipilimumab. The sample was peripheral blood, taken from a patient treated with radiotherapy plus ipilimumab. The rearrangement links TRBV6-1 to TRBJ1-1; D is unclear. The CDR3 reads CALEAIASPAAFF. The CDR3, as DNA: TGTGCCCTCGAAGCGATCGCTTCCCCGGCGGCTTTCTTT.